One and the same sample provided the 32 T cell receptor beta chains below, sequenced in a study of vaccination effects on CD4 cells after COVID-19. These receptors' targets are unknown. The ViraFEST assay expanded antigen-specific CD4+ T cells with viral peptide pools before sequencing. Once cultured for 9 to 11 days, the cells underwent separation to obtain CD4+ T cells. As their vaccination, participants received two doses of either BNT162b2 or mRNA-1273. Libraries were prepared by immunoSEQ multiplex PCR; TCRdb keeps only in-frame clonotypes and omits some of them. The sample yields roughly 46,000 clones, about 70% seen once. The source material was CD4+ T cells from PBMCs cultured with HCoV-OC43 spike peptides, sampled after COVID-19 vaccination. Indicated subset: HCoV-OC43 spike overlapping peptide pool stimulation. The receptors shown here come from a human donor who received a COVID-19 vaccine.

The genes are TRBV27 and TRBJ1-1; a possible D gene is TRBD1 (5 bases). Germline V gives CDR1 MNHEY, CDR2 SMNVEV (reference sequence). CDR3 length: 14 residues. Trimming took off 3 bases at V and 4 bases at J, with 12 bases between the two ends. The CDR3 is CASSFQGMGTEAFF. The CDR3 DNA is TGTGCCAGCAGTTTCCAGGGTATGGGCACTGAAGCTTTCTTT.

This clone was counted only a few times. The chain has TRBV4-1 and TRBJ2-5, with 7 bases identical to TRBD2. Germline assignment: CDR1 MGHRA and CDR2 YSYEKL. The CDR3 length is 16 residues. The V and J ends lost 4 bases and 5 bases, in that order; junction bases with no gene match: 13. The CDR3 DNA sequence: TGCGCCAGCAGCCGAGGACGGGCGGGAGTCGGGGAGACCCAGTACTTC. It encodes CASSRGRAGVGETQYF.

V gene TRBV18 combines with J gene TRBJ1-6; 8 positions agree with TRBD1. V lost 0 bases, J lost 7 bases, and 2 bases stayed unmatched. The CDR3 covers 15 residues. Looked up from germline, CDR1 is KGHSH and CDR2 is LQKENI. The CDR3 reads CASSPPQGANSPLHF. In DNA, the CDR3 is TGTGCCAGCTCACCACCCCAGGGGGCGAATTCACCCCTCCACTTT. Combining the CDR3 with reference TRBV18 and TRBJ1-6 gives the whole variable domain NAGVMQNPRHLVRRRGQEARLRCSPMKGHSHVYWYRQLPEEGLKFMVYLQKENIIDESGMPKERFSAEFPKEGPSILRIQQVVRGDSAAYFCASSPPQGANSPLHFGNGTRLTVT.

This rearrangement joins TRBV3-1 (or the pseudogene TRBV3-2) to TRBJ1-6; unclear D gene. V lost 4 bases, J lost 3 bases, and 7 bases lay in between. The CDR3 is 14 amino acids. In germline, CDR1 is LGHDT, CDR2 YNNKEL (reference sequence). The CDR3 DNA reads TGTGCCAGCAGCCCCTCAAGCTATAATTCACCCCTCCACTTT. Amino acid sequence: CASSPSSYNSPLHF.

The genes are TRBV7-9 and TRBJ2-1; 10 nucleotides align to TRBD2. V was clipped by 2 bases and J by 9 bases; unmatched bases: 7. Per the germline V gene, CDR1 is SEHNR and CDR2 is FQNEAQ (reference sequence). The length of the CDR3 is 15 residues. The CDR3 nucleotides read TGTGCCAGCAGCTTATCTAGCGGGAGAAGGGCTGAGCAGTTCTTC. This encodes CASSLSSGRRAEQFF.

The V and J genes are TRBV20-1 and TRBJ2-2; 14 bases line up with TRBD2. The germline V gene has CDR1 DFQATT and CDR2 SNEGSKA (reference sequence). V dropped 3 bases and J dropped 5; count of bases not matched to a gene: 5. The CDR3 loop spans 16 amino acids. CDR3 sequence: CSASPGTSGSTGELFF. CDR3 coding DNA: TGCAGTGCTAGTCCCGGGACTAGCGGGAGTACCGGGGAGCTGTTTTTT.

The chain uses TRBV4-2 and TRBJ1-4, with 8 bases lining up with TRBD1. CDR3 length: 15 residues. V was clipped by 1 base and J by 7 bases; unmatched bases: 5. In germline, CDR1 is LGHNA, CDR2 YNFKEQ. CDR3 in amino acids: CASSQGETGAEKLFF. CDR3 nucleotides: TGTGCCAGCAGCCAAGGGGAGACAGGGGCTGAAAAACTGTTTTTT.

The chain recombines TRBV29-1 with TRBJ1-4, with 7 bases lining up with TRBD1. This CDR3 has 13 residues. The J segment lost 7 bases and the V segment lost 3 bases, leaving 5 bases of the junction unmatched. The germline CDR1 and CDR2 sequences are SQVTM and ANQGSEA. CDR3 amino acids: CSVEAAGGEKLFF. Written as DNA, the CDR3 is TGCAGCGTTGAGGCAGCAGGGGGTGAAAAACTGTTTTTT.

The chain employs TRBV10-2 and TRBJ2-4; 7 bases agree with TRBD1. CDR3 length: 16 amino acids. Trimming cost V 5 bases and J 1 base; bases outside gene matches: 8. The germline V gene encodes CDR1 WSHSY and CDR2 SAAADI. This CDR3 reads CASSPTGRRAKNIQYF. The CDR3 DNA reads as TGCGCCAGCAGTCCGACAGGGAGAAGGGCCAAAAACATTCAGTACTTC.

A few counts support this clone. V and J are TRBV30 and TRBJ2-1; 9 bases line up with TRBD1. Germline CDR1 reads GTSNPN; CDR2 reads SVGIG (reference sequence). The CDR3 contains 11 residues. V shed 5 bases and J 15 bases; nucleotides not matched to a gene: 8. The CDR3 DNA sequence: TGTGCCTGGGACCCGGGACAGGGACTGTTCTTC. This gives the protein CAWDPGQGLFF.

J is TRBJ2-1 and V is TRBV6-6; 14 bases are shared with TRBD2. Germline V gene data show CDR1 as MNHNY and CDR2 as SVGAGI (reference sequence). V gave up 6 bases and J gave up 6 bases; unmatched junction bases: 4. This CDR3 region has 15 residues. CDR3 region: CASSAGTSGGNEQFF. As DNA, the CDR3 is TGTGCCAGCAGCGCCGGGACTAGCGGGGGCAATGAGCAGTTCTTC.

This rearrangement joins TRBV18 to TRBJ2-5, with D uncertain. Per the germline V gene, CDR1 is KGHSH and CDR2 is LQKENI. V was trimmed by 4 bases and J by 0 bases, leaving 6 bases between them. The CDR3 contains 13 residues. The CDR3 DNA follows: TGTGCCAGCTCACAGGGATACCAAGAGACCCAGTACTTC. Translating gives CASSQGYQETQYF.

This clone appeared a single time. The CDR3 here is CASSQSLGTGGGSQYF. The CDR3 region has the DNA TGTGCCAGCAGCCAGTCCCTGGGGACAGGGGGTGGGTCCCAGTACTTC. The chain joins TRBV3-1 (or the pseudogene TRBV3-2) to TRBJ2-5; 11 bases match TRBD1. V trimming: 3 bases; J trimming: 9 bases; junction bases outside the gene matches: 12. The length of the CDR3 is 16 residues. The germline V gene has CDR1 LGHDT and CDR2 YNNKEL (reference sequence).

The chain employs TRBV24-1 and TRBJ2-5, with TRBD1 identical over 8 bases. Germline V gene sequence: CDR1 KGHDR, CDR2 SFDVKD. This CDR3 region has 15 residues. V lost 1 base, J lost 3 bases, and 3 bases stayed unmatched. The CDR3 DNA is TGTGCCACCAGTGATTTTGGACAGGGTAAAGAGACCCAGTACTTC. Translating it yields CATSDFGQGKETQYF.

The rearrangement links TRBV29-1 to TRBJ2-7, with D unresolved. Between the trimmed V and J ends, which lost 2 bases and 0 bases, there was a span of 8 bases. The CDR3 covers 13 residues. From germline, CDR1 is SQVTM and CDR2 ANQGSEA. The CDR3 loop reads CSVESPASYEQYF. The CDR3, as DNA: TGCAGCGTTGAATCTCCCGCCTCCTACGAGCAGTACTTC.

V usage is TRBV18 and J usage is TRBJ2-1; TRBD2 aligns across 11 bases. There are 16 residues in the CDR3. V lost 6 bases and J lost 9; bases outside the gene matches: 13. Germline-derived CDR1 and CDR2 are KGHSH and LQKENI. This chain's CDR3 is CASSNSALAGVIEQFF. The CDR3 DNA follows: TGTGCCAGCTCCAATTCGGCACTAGCGGGAGTGATTGAGCAGTTCTTC.

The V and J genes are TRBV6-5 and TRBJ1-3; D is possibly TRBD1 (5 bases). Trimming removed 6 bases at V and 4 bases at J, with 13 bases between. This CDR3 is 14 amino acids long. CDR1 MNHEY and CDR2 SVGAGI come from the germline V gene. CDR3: CASSRGAHGNTIYF. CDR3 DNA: TGTGCCAGCAGCCGAGGGGCGCACGGAAACACCATATATTTT.

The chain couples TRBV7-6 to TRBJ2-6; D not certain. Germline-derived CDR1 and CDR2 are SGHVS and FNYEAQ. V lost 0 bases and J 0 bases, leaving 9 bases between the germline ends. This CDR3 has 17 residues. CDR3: CASSLAGPGSGANVLTF. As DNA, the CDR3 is TGTGCCAGCAGCTTAGCGGGTCCGGGCTCTGGGGCCAACGTCCTGACTTTC.

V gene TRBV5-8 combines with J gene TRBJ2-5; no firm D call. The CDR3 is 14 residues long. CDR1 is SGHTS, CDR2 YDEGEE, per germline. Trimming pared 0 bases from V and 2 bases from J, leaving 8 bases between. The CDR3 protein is CASSLDSTQETQYF. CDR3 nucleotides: TGTGCCAGCAGCTTGGACAGTACTCAAGAGACCCAGTACTTC.

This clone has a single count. CDR3 sequence reads: CASSLGALNTEAFF. The CDR3 DNA reads as TGTGCCAGCAGCTTAGGAGCCTTGAACACTGAAGCTTTCTTT. V usage is TRBV11-1 and J usage is TRBJ1-1; D uncertain. This CDR3 contains 14 residues. From germline, CDR1 is SGHAT and CDR2 FQDESV (reference sequence). With 1 base removed from V and 0 bases from J, the gap between germline ends came to 6 bases.

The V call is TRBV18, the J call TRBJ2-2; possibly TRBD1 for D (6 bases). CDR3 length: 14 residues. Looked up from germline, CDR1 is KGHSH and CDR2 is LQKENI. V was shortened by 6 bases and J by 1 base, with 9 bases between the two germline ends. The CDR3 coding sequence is TGTGCCAGCTCTTCGGACAGGAACACCGGGGAGCTGTTTTTT. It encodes CASSSDRNTGELFF.

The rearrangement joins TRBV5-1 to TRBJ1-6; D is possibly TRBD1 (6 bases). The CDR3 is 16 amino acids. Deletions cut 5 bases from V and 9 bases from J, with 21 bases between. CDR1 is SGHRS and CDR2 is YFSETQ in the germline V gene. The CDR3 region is CASRSDQQGFGSPLHF. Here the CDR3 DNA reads TGCGCCAGCAGGAGTGACCAACAGGGTTTTGGTTCACCCCTCCACTTT.

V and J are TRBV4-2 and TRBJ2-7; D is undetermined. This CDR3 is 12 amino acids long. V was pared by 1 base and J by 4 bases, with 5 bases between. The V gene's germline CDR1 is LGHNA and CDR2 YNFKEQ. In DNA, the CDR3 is TGTGCCAGCAGCCAAGTGGGGTACGAGCAGTACTTC. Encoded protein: CASSQVGYEQYF.

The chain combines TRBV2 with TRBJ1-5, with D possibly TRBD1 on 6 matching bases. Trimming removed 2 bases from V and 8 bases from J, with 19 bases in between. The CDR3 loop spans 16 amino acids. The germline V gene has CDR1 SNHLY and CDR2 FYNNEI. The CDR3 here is CASSEPRTTGGEPQHF. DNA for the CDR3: TGTGCCAGCAGTGAACCACGGACGACAGGAGGCGAGCCCCAGCATTTT.

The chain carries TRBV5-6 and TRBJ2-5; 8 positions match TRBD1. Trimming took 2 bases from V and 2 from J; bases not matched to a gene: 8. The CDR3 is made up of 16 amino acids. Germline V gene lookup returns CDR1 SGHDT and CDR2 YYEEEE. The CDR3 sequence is CASSLIGQGSQETQYF. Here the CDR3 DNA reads TGTGCCAGCAGCTTAATTGGACAGGGTAGTCAAGAGACCCAGTACTTC.

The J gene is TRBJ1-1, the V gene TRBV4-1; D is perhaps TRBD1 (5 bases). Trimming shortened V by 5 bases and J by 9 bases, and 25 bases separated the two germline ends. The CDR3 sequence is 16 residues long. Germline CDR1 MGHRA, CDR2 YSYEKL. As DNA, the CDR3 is TGCGCCAGCAGCAATCATGATAGGGGACCGGGAACTAAAGCTTTCTTT. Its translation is CASSNHDRGPGTKAFF.

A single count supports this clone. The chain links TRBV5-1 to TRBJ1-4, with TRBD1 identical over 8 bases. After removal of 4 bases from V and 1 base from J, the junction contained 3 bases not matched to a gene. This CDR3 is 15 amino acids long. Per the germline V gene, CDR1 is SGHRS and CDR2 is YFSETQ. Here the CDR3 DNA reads TGCGCCAGCAGCGTACAGGGGGAAACTAATGAAAAACTGTTTTTT. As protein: CASSVQGETNEKLFF. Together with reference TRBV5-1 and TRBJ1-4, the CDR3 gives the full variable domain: KAGVTQTPRYLIKTRGQQVTLSCSPISGHRSVSWYQQTPGQGLQFLFEYFSETQRNKGNFPGRFSGRQFSNSRSEMNVSTLELGDSALYLCASSVQGETNEKLFFGSGTQLSVL.

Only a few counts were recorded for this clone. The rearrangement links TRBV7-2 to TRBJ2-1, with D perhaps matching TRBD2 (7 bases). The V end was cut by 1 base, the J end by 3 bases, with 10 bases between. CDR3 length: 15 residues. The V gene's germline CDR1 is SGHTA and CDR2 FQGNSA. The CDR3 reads CASSLGGGVYNEQFF. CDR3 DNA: TGTGCCAGCAGCTTAGGGGGGGGCGTCTACAATGAGCAGTTCTTC. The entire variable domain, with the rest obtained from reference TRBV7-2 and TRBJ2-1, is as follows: GAGVSQSPSNKVTEKGKDVELRCDPISGHTALYWYRQSLGQGLEFLIYFQGNSAPDKSGLPSDRFSAERTGGSVSTLTIQRTQQEDSAVYLCASSLGGGVYNEQFFGPGTRLTVL.

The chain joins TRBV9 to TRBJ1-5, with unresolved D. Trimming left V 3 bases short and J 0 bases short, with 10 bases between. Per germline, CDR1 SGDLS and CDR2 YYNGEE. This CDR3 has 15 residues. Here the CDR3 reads CASSASLGSNQPQHF. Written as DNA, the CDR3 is TGTGCCAGCAGCGCGTCTCTCGGTAGCAATCAGCCCCAGCATTTT.

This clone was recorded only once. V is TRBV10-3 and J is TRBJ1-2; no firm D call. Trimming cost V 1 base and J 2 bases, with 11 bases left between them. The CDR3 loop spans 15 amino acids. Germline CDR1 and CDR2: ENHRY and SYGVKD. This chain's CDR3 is CAISEYVQLNYGYTF. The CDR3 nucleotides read TGTGCCATCAGTGAGTATGTACAATTGAACTATGGCTACACCTTC.

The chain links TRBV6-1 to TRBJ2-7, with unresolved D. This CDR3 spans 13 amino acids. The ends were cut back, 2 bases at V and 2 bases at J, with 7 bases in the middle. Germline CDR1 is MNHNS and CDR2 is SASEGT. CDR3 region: CASSELETYEQYF. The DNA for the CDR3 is TGTGCCAGCAGTGAATTGGAGACCTACGAGCAGTACTTC.

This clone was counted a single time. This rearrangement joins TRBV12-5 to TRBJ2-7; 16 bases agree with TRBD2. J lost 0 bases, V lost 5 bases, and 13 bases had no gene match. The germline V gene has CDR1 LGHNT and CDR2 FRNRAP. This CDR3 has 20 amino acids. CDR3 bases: TGTGCTAGTGGTCTCCCAAGGGTGGGACTAGCGGGAGGGAGCTCCTACGAGCAGTACTTC. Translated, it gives CASGLPRVGLAGGSSYEQYF.